The 20 T cell receptor beta chains given below trace back to one sample, sequenced in a study of shared clonotypes between healthy human individuals. As defined, naive CD8 cells were CD45RO-negative and positively selected for CCR7, with terminally differentiated effector memory CD45RA+ cells excluded. Data came from immunoSEQ multiplex PCR; TCRdb stores just in-frame clones and leaves some out. The sample lists approximately 2,000,000 clones; just over 90% were seen once. The sample taken for sequencing was naive CD8+ T cells from PBMCs. The receptor set was obtained from a man younger than 30 in good health. Some clones in this sample may be carry-over from other donors' samples.

The rearrangement uses TRBV6-6 and TRBJ2-7, with TRBD1 identical over 7 bases. Germline lookup yields CDR1 MNHNY and CDR2 SVGAGI (reference sequence). After removal of 5 bases from V and 6 bases from J, the junction contained 13 bases not matched to a gene. The CDR3 totals 15 residues. The DNA of the CDR3 is TGTGCCAGCAGTACTGGGGAACAGGGGCTGTGCGAGCAGTACTTC. This codes for CASSTGEQGLCEQYF.

This rearrangement joins TRBV10-1 to TRBJ2-7; 8 bases fit TRBD1. The V gene end was trimmed by 6 bases and the J gene end by 2 bases; junction bases not matched to a gene: 12. Germline V gives CDR1 WNHNN, CDR2 SYGVQD (reference sequence). The CDR3 runs 16 residues. CDR3 residues: CASRHCSGTGPYEQYF. Written as DNA, the CDR3 is TGCGCCAGCAGGCATTGCTCCGGGACAGGACCCTACGAGCAGTACTTC.

The gene calls are TRBV4-3 and TRBJ2-1; the D gene is possibly TRBD2 (6 bases). Germline V gene sequence: CDR1 LGHNA, CDR2 YSLEER. This CDR3 comprises 16 residues. V lost 0 bases to trimming and J lost 7 bases, with 16 bases between them. CDR3 residues: CASSQDAKPGANEQFF. The CDR3 DNA follows: TGCGCCAGCAGCCAAGATGCTAAACCGGGAGCGAATGAGCAGTTCTTC.

The DNA of the CDR3 is TGTGCCAGCAGGGCGAGGATAAGGGAGGAAAAACTGTTTTTT. Translating gives CASRARIREEKLFF. The chain links TRBV28 to TRBJ1-4; no firm D call. Germline CDR1 is MDHEN and CDR2 is SYDVKM. Trimming cost V 6 bases and J 8 bases, with 16 bases left between them. CDR3 length: 14 amino acids. The whole variable domain, filled in from reference TRBV28 and TRBJ1-4, reads DVKVTQSSRYLVKRTGEKVFLECVQDMDHENMFWYRQDPGLGLRLIYFSYDVKMKEKGDIPEGYSVSREKKERFSLILESASTNQTSMYLCASRARIREEKLFFGSGTQLSVL.

The V gene is TRBV6-5, the J gene TRBJ2-3; TRBD2 aligns across 7 bases. The CDR3 is 14 residues long. Germline V CDR1 and CDR2: MNHEY, SVGAGI. With 8 bases clipped from V and 1 base from J, the junction kept 6 bases outside the gene matches. The CDR3 loop reads CASLSSGRTDTQYF. The CDR3 region has the DNA TGTGCCAGCCTCTCTAGCGGCCGCACAGATACGCAGTATTTT.

This chain links TRBV28 with TRBJ2-5; the D gene is possibly TRBD2 (6 bases). V shed 8 bases and J shed 1 base, with 14 bases lying between them. The CDR3 covers 14 residues. Germline V lookup: CDR1 MDHEN, CDR2 SYDVKM. The CDR3 is CASYPGSGQETQYF. The DNA for the CDR3 is TGTGCCAGCTATCCCGGGAGCGGCCAAGAGACCCAGTACTTC.

The chain links TRBV7-9 to TRBJ1-1, with unresolved D. The CDR3 totals 12 residues. The V and J ends lost 4 bases and 7 bases respectively, with 10 bases between them. Per the germline V gene, CDR1 is SEHNR and CDR2 is FQNEAQ (reference sequence). CDR3 DNA: TGTGCCAGCAGCTCCACGGGCGGTGAAGCTTTCTTT. This gives the protein CASSSTGGEAFF.

The chain employs TRBV2 and TRBJ2-5; 8 bases agree with TRBD1. The last part of the DNA fits TRBJ2-7 better; the J call may be wrong. The germline gives CDR1 SNHLY, CDR2 FYNNEI. This CDR3 spans 17 amino acids. The CDR3 DNA reads TGTGCCAGCACCGGGACAGGACCCCCAGAGGGTTCCTACGAGCAGTACTTC. It yields the protein CASTGTGPPEGSYEQYF.

The chain is built from TRBV27 and TRBJ2-3; 14 bases fit TRBD2. Germline values: CDR1 MNHEY, CDR2 SMNVEV (reference sequence). The CDR3 extends over 18 amino acids. V trimming: 1 base; J trimming: 6 bases; junction bases outside the gene matches: 9. CDR3 DNA: TGTGCCAGCAGTTTATTGGGGACTAGCGGGAGCGTAGCGGATACGCAGTATTTT. Amino acids: CASSLLGTSGSVADTQYF.

Here the CDR3 reads CSANTGYGNTIYF. The CDR3 nucleotides are TGCAGCGCTAATACAGGGTATGGAAACACCATATATTTT. The rearrangement uses TRBV29-1 and TRBJ1-3; D is perhaps TRBD1 (6 bases). V gave up 7 bases and J gave up 3 bases, with 13 bases separating them. The germline CDR1 and CDR2 sequences are SQVTM and ANQGSEA. CDR3 length equals 13 residues.

V usage is TRBV4-1 and J usage is TRBJ1-5; D is possibly TRBD1 (5 bases). The CDR3 extends over 16 amino acids. Between the trimmed V and J ends, which lost 0 bases and 7 bases, there was a span of 16 bases. Germline V gives CDR1 MGHRA, CDR2 YSYEKL. This chain's CDR3 is CASSQELGPGNQPQHF. The CDR3 DNA is TGCGCCAGCAGCCAAGAACTTGGGCCAGGGAACCAGCCCCAGCATTTT.

The rearrangement uses TRBV10-3 and TRBJ2-3; 10 bases are shared with TRBD2. From germline, CDR1 is ENHRY and CDR2 SYGVKD. V dropped 3 bases and J dropped 2; count of bases not matched to a gene: 14. The CDR3 is 19 residues long. The CDR3 is CAISDLASGRPNDTDTQYF. The CDR3 coding sequence is TGTGCCATCAGTGATTTGGCTAGCGGGAGACCCAACGACACAGATACGCAGTATTTT.

The chain uses TRBV19 and TRBJ1-1; 7 bases align to TRBD1. Unmatched junction bases numbered 13, after V lost 6 bases and J lost 6 bases. Per germline, CDR1 LNHDA and CDR2 SQIVND (reference sequence). The CDR3 runs to 15 residues. CDR3 region: CASSPRDSRPPEAFF. CDR3 in DNA: TGTGCCAGTAGCCCCCGGGACAGTCGGCCCCCTGAAGCTTTCTTT.

This clone was seen only once. The rearrangement links TRBV19 to TRBJ1-1; no clear D. CDR1 is LNHDA and CDR2 is SQIVND in the germline V gene (reference sequence). Deletions cut 2 bases from V and 8 bases from J, with 9 bases between. The CDR3 contains 12 residues. The CDR3 here is CASSIKPEEAFF. The CDR3 coding sequence is TGTGCCAGTAGTATAAAGCCTGAGGAAGCTTTCTTT.

The gene calls are TRBV4-1 and TRBJ1-2; D gene uncertain. The germline CDR1 and CDR2 sequences are MGHRA and YSYEKL. CDR3 size: 15 residues. Trimming shortened V by 1 base and J by 5 bases, and 14 bases separated the two germline ends. In DNA form, the CDR3 reads TGCGCCAGCAGCCAAGTAGGACCGACCGGGTATGGCTACACCTTC. As protein: CASSQVGPTGYGYTF.

The chain combines TRBV19 with TRBJ2-2; TRBD1 is a possible D gene (5 bases). The germline V and J ends were trimmed by 0 bases and 6 bases, with 23 bases remaining between them. The CDR3 is 19 amino acids. Germline CDR1 LNHDA, CDR2 SQIVND (reference sequence). The CDR3 bases are TGTGCCAGTAGTATAGATCTGGTTGGGGCAGGGAATGGACCCGGGGAGCTGTTTTTT. Its translation: CASSIDLVGAGNGPGELFF.

This chain uses TRBV5-4 with TRBJ1-1, with D unresolved. The CDR3 is 14 residues long. The V gene lost 1 base and the J gene lost 4 bases, with 11 bases spanning the gap. Germline values: CDR1 SGHNT, CDR2 YYREEE (reference sequence). The DNA of the CDR3 is TGTGCCAGCAGCTTGTGGGAATTAAGCACTGAAGCTTTCTTT. It codes for CASSLWELSTEAFF.

This chain connects TRBV9 to TRBJ2-1; D uncertain. CDR1 and CDR2 from the germline V gene are SGDLS and YYNGEE. The germline V and J ends were trimmed by 1 base and 0 bases, with 17 bases remaining between them. CDR3 size: 18 residues. The CDR3 is CASSVSTTAMSSYNEQFF. The CDR3 DNA sequence: TGTGCCAGCAGCGTATCGACAACAGCTATGAGCTCCTACAATGAGCAGTTCTTC. Together with reference TRBV9 and TRBJ2-1, the CDR3 gives the full variable domain: DSGVTQTPKHLITATGQRVTLRCSPRSGDLSVYWYQQSLDQGLQFLIQYYNGEERAKGNILERFSAQQFPDLHSELNLSSLELGDSALYFCASSVSTTAMSSYNEQFFGPGTRLTVL.

The CDR3 sequence: CASSTLGGHYGYTF. The CDR3 nucleotides are TGTGCCAGCAGCACCCTAGGGGGACACTATGGCTACACCTTC. The chain links TRBV7-9 to TRBJ1-2, with D perhaps matching TRBD1 (6 bases). The V and J ends lost 5 bases and 3 bases respectively, with 13 bases between them. The germline CDR1 and CDR2 sequences are SEHNR and FQNEAQ (reference sequence). This CDR3 is 14 amino acids long. The variable domain in full, with the rest retrieved from reference TRBV7-9 and TRBJ1-2, is DTGVSQNPRHKITKRGQNVTFRCDPISEHNRLYWYRQTLGQGPEFLTYFQNEAQLEKSRLLSDRFSAERPKGSFSTLEIQRTEQGDSAMYLCASSTLGGHYGYTFGSGTRLTVV.

V and J are TRBV7-2 and TRBJ2-7, with D hard to call. The CDR3 loop spans 14 amino acids. CDR1 is SGHTA, CDR2 FQGNSA, per germline. Trimming removed 6 bases from V and 4 bases from J, with 16 bases in between. CDR3 region: CASSSAGKGYEQYF. The CDR3 coding sequence is TGTGCCAGCAGTTCGGCAGGAAAAGGTTACGAGCAGTACTTC.